This T cell receptor (beta chain) originates from a study of breast tumors, draining lymph nodes, adjacent tissues. The CDR3 consists of 14 residues. Trimming cost V 4 bases and J 4 bases, with 11 bases left between them. Per germline, CDR1 SGHNT and CDR2 YYREEE (reference sequence). Overall study findings and caveats: Luminal-like breast cancer showed significantly higher tumor–nontumor repertoire similarity than basal-like. Tumor TCR diversity was below lymph nodes but above nontumor tissue.

Samples came from axillary lymph nodes draining the breast cancer. Each CDR3 protein is one row after TCRdb ran MiXCR on the multiplex PCR reads. The sample consists of some 120,000 distinct CDR3 sequences, around 20% of them appearing once. This clonotype was observed at least ten times. What it recognizes is unknown. The chain uses TRBV5-4 and TRBJ2-2; D is perhaps TRBD2 (6 bases). The specimen was axillary lymph node tissue. This TCR came from a female donor with breast cancer. Some clones in this sample may be carry-over from other donors' samples. The CDR3 loop is CASSPVGGTGELFF. The CDR3 DNA reads TGTGCCAGCAGCCCTGTCGGGGGCACCGGGGAGCTGTTTTTT.